The T cell receptor beta chain under discussion was sequenced for a study of blood T cell repertoires in COVID-19. About the research overall: Acute and convalescent COVID-19 specimens originated in the United States, Italy and Spain. In each case, the material was cDNA or gDNA derived from T cells, B-cell-depleted T cells, or PBMCs.

J gave up 5 bases and V 8 bases, and 7 bases lay outside the gene matches. Germline V gene lookup returns CDR1 MNHEY and CDR2 SMNVEV (reference sequence). This CDR3 is 14 amino acids long. A few counts support this clone. Per the study methods: The assay estimated nucleated cells by amplifying reference gene primers. This table comes from immunoSEQ multiplex PCR, and its TCRdb copy is limited to in-frame clones, with some not included. V, J and clone size are taken as reported in that table, and D and trimming were inferred from the DNA itself. The sample carries roughly 77,000 clones, less than 85% recorded once.

The specimen was peripheral blood. This clonotype was sampled from a woman in her 70s with acute or convalescent COVID-19. The chain carries TRBV27 and TRBJ2-2, with 8 bases fitting TRBD1. Here the CDR3 DNA reads TGTGCCAGCCGCGGACAGGGAAGGACCGGGGAGCTGTTTTTT. The encoded protein is CASRGQGRTGELFF.